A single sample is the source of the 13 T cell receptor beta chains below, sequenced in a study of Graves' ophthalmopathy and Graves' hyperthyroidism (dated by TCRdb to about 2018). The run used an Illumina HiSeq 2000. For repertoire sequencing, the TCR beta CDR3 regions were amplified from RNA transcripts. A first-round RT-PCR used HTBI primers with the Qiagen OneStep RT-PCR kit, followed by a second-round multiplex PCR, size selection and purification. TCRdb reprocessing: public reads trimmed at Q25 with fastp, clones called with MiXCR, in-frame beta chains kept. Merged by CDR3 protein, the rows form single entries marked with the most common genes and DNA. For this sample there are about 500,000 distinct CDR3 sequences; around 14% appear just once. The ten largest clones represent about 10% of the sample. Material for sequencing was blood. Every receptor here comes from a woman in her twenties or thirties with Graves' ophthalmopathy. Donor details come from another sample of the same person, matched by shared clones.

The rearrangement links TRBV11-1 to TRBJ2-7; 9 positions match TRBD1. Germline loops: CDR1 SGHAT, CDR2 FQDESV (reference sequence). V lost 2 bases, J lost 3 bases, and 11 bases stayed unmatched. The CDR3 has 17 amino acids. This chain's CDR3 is CASSLNPDRGISYEQYF. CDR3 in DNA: TGTGCCAGCAGCTTAAACCCCGACAGGGGGATCAGCTACGAGCAGTACTTC. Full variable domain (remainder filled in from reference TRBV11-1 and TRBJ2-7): EAEVAQSPRYKITEKSQAVAFWCDPISGHATLYWYRQILGQGPELLVQFQDESVVDDSQLPKDRFSAERLKGVDSTLKIQPAELGDSAMYLCASSLNPDRGISYEQYFGPGTRLTVT.

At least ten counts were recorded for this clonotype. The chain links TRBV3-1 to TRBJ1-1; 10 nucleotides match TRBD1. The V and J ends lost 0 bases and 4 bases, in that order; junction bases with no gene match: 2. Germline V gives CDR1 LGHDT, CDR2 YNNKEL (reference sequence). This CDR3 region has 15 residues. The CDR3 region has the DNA TGTGCCAGCAGCCAAGATCGGACAGGGGGCACTGAAGCTTTCTTT. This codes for CASSQDRTGGTEAFF.

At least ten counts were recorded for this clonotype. In DNA form, the CDR3 reads TGTGCCAGCAGTCGAGTCTCCCTTGGGCAGCCCCAGCATTTT. Its protein product is CASSRVSLGQPQHF. The chain carries TRBV28 and TRBJ1-5, with D unresolved. The germline V gene encodes CDR1 MDHEN and CDR2 SYDVKM. CDR3 length: 14 amino acids. V lost 5 bases and J 7 bases, leaving 15 bases between the germline ends.

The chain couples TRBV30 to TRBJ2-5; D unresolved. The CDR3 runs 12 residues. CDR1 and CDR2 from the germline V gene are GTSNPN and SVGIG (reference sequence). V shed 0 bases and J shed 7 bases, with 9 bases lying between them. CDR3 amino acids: CAWSVTWGTQYF. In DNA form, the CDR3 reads TGTGCCTGGAGTGTTACGTGGGGGACCCAGTACTTC.

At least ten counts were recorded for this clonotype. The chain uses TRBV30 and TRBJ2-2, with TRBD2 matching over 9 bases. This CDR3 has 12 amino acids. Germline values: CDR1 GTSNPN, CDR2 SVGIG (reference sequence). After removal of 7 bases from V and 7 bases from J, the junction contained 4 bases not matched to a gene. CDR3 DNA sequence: TGTGCCTCGCTAGCGGGGAGCGGGGAGCTGTTTTTT. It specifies CASLAGSGELFF.

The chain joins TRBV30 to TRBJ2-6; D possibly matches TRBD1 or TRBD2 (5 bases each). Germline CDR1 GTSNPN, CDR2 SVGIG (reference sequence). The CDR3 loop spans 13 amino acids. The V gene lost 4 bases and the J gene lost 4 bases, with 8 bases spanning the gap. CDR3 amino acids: CAWTGTGANVLTF. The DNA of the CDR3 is TGTGCCTGGACAGGGACCGGGGCCAACGTCCTGACTTTC.

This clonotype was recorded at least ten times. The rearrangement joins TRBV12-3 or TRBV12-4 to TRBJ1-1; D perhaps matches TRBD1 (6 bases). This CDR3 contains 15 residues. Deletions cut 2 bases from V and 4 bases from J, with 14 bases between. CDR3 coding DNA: TGTGCCAGCAGTTTAAGCCCGGGGGCAGGCACTGAAGCTTTCTTT. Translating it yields CASSLSPGAGTEAFF.

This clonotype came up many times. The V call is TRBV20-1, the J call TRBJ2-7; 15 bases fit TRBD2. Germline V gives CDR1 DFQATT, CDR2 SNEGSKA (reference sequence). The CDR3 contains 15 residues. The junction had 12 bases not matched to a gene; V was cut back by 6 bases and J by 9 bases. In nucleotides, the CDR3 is TGCAGTGCAACACCCTGGACTAGCGGGGGGGACGGGCAGTACTTC. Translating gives CSATPWTSGGDGQYF.

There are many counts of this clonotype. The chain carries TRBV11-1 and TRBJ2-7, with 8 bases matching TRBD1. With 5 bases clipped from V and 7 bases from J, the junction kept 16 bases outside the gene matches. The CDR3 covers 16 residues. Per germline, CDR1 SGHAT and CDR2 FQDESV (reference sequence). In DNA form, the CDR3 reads TGTGCCAGCAGCCTCCCCATAGGACAGGGTTTGAGGGAGCAGTACTTC. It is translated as CASSLPIGQGLREQYF.

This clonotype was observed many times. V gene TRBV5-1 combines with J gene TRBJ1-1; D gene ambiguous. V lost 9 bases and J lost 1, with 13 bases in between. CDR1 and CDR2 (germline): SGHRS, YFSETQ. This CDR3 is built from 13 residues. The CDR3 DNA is TGCGCCACCCCTAGGTTGGGGAACACTGAAGCTTTCTTT. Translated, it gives CATPRLGNTEAFF.

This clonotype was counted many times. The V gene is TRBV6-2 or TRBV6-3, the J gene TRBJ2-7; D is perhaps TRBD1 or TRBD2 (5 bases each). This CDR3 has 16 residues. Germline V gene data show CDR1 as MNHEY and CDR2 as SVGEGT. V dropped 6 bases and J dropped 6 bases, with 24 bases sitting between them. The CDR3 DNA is TGTGCCAGCAGCTATATCGAGGGACGGACCTCTGGCGAGCAGTACTTC. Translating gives CASSYIEGRTSGEQYF.

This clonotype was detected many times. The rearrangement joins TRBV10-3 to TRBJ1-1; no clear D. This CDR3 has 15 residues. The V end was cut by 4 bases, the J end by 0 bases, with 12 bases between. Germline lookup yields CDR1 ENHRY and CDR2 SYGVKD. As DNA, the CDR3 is TGTGCCATCAGTGTATCTGAGCGAGTGAACACTGAAGCTTTCTTT. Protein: CAISVSERVNTEAFF.

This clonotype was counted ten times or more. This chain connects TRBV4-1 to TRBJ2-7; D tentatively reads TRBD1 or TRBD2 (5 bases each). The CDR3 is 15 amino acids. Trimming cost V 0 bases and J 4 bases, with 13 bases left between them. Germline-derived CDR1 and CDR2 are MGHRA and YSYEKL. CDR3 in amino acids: CASSQDEVGEYEQYF. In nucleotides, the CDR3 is TGCGCCAGCAGCCAAGATGAGGTGGGGGAGTACGAGCAGTACTTC.